The 20 T cell receptor beta chains below come from one sample, sequenced in a study of shared clonotypes between healthy human individuals. Naive CD8 cells lacked CD45RO and underwent positive selection for CCR7, leaving out terminally differentiated effector memory CD45RA+ cells. Clones were sequenced by immunoSEQ multiplex PCR, and TCRdb holds only the in-frame ones, with some missing. Of around 2,000,000 clones listed, about 95% are singletons. Sequencing input: naive CD8+ T cells sorted from blood. All receptors derive from a man aged 18-30 years in good health.

Points on this clone: The same CDR3 is also encoded by other DNA sequences in this sample. The rearrangement joins TRBV4-1 to TRBJ1-1, with 7 bases that match TRBD1. This CDR3 comprises 14 residues. J gave up 3 bases and V 0 bases, and 1 base lay outside the gene matches. The germline V gene encodes CDR1 MGHRA and CDR2 YSYEKL. CDR3 region: CASSQDRGDTEAFF. The CDR3 DNA sequence: TGCGCCAGCAGCCAAGACAGGGGGGACACTGAAGCTTTCTTT.

This clone was seen a single time. The V gene is TRBV7-9, the J gene TRBJ1-2; perhaps TRBD1 as D (5 bases). Trimming cost V 5 bases and J 4 bases, with 17 bases left between them. CDR1 SEHNR and CDR2 FQNEAQ come from the germline V gene (reference sequence). The CDR3 covers 15 residues. The CDR3 loop is CASSPVGGNGYGYTF. CDR3 in DNA: TGTGCCAGCAGCCCAGTCGGGGGTAACGGCTATGGCTACACCTTC.

The chain uses TRBV27 and TRBJ1-2; D is unresolved. Germline loops: CDR1 MNHEY, CDR2 SMNVEV (reference sequence). The CDR3 runs to 14 residues. The ends were cut back, 5 bases at V and 3 bases at J, with 13 bases in the middle. Here the CDR3 DNA reads TGTGCCAGCAGTCCCAGCCCCCGGGACTATGGCTACACCTTC. Protein: CASSPSPRDYGYTF.

The V and J genes are TRBV11-1 and TRBJ1-1, with D hard to call. CDR1 and CDR2 (germline): SGHAT, FQDESV (reference sequence). CDR3 size: 13 residues. V shed 3 bases and J shed 1 base, with 6 bases lying between them. CDR3 nucleotides: TGTGCCAGCAGCTTTCAAGCGAACACTGAAGCTTTCTTT. Its translation: CASSFQANTEAFF.

The J gene is TRBJ1-5, the V gene TRBV28; 10 bases agree with TRBD1. The CDR3 extends over 14 amino acids. Losses at the gene ends were 9 bases for V and 3 bases for J; bases not matched to a gene: 5. Germline V gives CDR1 MDHEN, CDR2 SYDVKM. The DNA for the CDR3 is TGTGCCAGTTCGGGACAGGGGTTCAATCAGCCCCAGCATTTT. Protein: CASSGQGFNQPQHF.

This chain connects TRBV19 to TRBJ1-1; D remains ambiguous. The CDR3 extends over 15 amino acids. Germline lookup yields CDR1 LNHDA and CDR2 SQIVND (reference sequence). V lost 4 bases to trimming and J lost 1 base, with 13 bases between them. The DNA for the CDR3 is TGTGCCAGTAGTAACCTGGGGTCAGGGAACACTGAAGCTTTCTTT. Residues: CASSNLGSGNTEAFF.

J is TRBJ1-2 and V is TRBV7-9, with 8 nucleotides matching TRBD1. CDR1 is SEHNR, CDR2 FQNEAQ, per germline (reference sequence). V lost 6 bases, J lost 1 base, and 7 bases stayed unmatched. This CDR3 spans 15 amino acids. This chain's CDR3 is CASSDYRGGNYGYTF. CDR3 sequence (DNA): TGTGCCAGCAGTGATTACAGGGGGGGTAACTATGGCTACACCTTC.

The J gene is TRBJ1-1, the V gene TRBV7-9; no clear D. Per the germline V gene, CDR1 is SEHNR and CDR2 is FQNEAQ (reference sequence). Trimming removed 5 bases from V and 4 bases from J, with 11 bases in between. The CDR3 sequence is 13 residues long. CDR3 amino acids: CASSRDLGTEAFF. CDR3 bases: TGTGCCAGCAGCCGCGACCTAGGCACTGAAGCTTTCTTT.

The chain employs TRBV9 and TRBJ2-7; D assignment may be TRBD1 or TRBD2 (5 bases each). Germline CDR1 is SGDLS and CDR2 is YYNGEE. V was pared by 4 bases and J by 7 bases, with 15 bases between. The CDR3 consists of 13 residues. The CDR3 DNA follows: TGTGCCAGCAGCTCGGACGGGGCGGAGGAGCAGTACTTC. This sequence encodes CASSSDGAEEQYF.

The chain joins TRBV5-4 to TRBJ1-1; D remains unclear. The germline V gene encodes CDR1 SGHNT and CDR2 YYREEE (reference sequence). V dropped 2 bases and J dropped 4 bases, with 6 bases sitting between them. CDR3 length equals 12 residues. The CDR3 nucleotides read TGTGCCAGCAGCTTCGAACGCACTGAAGCTTTCTTT. Its translation is CASSFERTEAFF.

Note on this clone: The identical CDR3 is also encoded by other nucleotide sequences in the sample. This chain links TRBV30 with TRBJ1-1; no clear D gene. Between the trimmed V and J ends, which lost 1 base and 4 bases, there was a span of 7 bases. The CDR3 is 12 residues long. Germline assignment: CDR1 GTSNPN and CDR2 SVGIG (reference sequence). CDR3 sequence reads: CAWSGGGTEAFF. CDR3 nucleotides: TGTGCCTGGAGTGGGGGAGGCACTGAAGCTTTCTTT.

To note about this clone: Its ends do not fully match the called genes, so a read error is possible. The chain carries TRBV11-2 and TRBJ2-4; the D gene is possibly TRBD1 (5 bases). Germline V gene lookup returns CDR1 SGHAT and CDR2 FQNNGV. The length of the CDR3 is 11 residues. The CDR3 DNA reads as TGTGCCAGCAGCTTAGACGGAGTAGGGGTCTTC. As protein: CASSLDGVGVF.

The CDR3 sequence: CSVETPGQGSYEQYF. DNA of the CDR3: TGCAGCGTTGAAACCCCGGGACAGGGATCGTACGAGCAGTACTTC. The chain combines TRBV29-1 with TRBJ2-7; 9 bases are shared with TRBD1. This CDR3 region has 15 residues. With 2 bases clipped from V and 4 bases from J, the junction kept 9 bases outside the gene matches. Germline CDR1 reads SQVTM; CDR2 reads ANQGSEA.

The V call is TRBV5-1, the J call TRBJ2-7; TRBD1 matches 8 bases. The CDR3 loop spans 16 amino acids. After removal of 0 bases from V and 3 bases from J, the junction contained 8 bases not matched to a gene. Germline-derived CDR1 and CDR2 are SGHRS and YFSETQ. CDR3 loop: CASSLDPTGQGYEQYF. CDR3 nucleotide sequence: TGCGCCAGCAGCTTGGACCCGACCGGACAGGGCTACGAGCAGTACTTC.

V gene TRBV10-2 combines with J gene TRBJ2-1; either TRBD1 or TRBD2 may supply D (5 bases each). The CDR3 covers 14 residues. Trimming pared 5 bases from V and 8 bases from J, leaving 16 bases between. Germline V gene sequence: CDR1 WSHSY, CDR2 SAAADI. The CDR3 DNA sequence: TGCGCCAGCAGTAACCACCTGAGGGGTGATGAGCAGTTCTTC. It specifies CASSNHLRGDEQFF.

This chain connects TRBV4-3 to TRBJ2-1; possible D gene TRBD1, 5 bases. CDR3 length: 14 residues. Per the germline V gene, CDR1 is LGHNA and CDR2 is YSLEER. V shed 8 bases and J shed 0 bases, with 11 bases lying between them. CDR3: CASGAGSSYNEQFF. The CDR3 region has the DNA TGCGCCAGCGGGGCCGGTAGCTCCTACAATGAGCAGTTCTTC.

This clone showed up just a few times. The gene calls are TRBV19 and TRBJ2-3; possibly TRBD2 for D (6 bases). Germline V lookup: CDR1 LNHDA, CDR2 SQIVND (reference sequence). Trimming removed 7 bases at V and 5 bases at J, with 13 bases between. The CDR3 runs to 13 residues. The chain's CDR3 is CASTGRGIDTQYF. The CDR3 DNA follows: TGTGCCAGTACCGGCCGGGGGATAGATACGCAGTATTTT.

The rearrangement uses TRBV4-2 and TRBJ2-7, with 10 bases matching TRBD2. Germline lookup yields CDR1 LGHNA and CDR2 YNFKEQ. Losses at the gene ends were 1 base for V and 7 bases for J; bases not matched to a gene: 10. The CDR3 is 16 residues long. The CDR3 loop is CASSQVILAGAGEQYF. CDR3 DNA: TGTGCCAGCAGCCAAGTTATCCTAGCGGGAGCTGGGGAGCAGTACTTC.

The J gene is TRBJ2-3, the V gene TRBV4-1; D ambiguous. The V end was cut by 0 bases, the J end by 1 base, with 14 bases between. The CDR3 totals 17 residues. Germline V gene lookup returns CDR1 MGHRA and CDR2 YSYEKL. The CDR3 coding sequence is TGCGCCAGCAGCCAAGATATACTCGGACCTGGCACAGATACGCAGTATTTT. Translated, it gives CASSQDILGPGTDTQYF.

This chain uses TRBV7-9 with TRBJ2-1; 9 bases fit TRBD2. The trim removed 5 bases at V and 5 bases at J, leaving 7 bases unmatched. CDR3 length: 15 residues. Per the germline V gene, CDR1 is SEHNR and CDR2 is FQNEAQ (reference sequence). The chain's CDR3 is CASSRSGSFDNEQFF. CDR3 DNA: TGTGCCAGCAGCCGTAGCGGGAGTTTCGACAATGAGCAGTTCTTC.